This section outlines one T cell receptor (beta chain) sequence together with its context. The antigen is not known. PCR employed 60 Vbeta and 13 Jbeta primers. As handled by the study authors: In a later analysis, the count reached about 80 million unique TCR beta chains, with about 12 million shared. Sequenced by immunoSEQ multiplex PCR; TCRdb stores in-frame clones only, minus some. Clone size and V and J calls were adopted from that table, with D and trimming inferred from the DNA. This sample has around 150,000 clones, with 77% found just once. The data stem from a study of cytomegalovirus exposure and HLA in healthy donors. Study results and caveats: Relative to the roughly 640-donor mean, N-insertions were reportedly fewer in an Asian-associated ancestry cluster in a later analysis. For most TCR beta V segments, an earlier analysis put the productive rate at about 87% or about 30% of the time. Clonal expansion, a later analysis showed, was greater in HLA-associated TCR beta chains than in equally common others.

V shed 5 bases and J 5 bases; nucleotides not matched to a gene: 9. There are 15 residues in the CDR3. Germline V gives CDR1 SEHNR, CDR2 FQNEAQ (reference sequence). The sequenced sample was PBMCs. This receptor was taken from a middle-aged woman in good health and CMV-seropositive. The chain links TRBV7-9 to TRBJ1-1; 9 bases match TRBD1. The CDR3 bases are TGTGCCAGCAGCAAGGGGGACAGGGATTTTACTGAAGCTTTCTTT. This sequence encodes CASSKGDRDFTEAFF.